The next 20 T cell receptor beta chains were all read from a single sample in a study of CD8+CD57+ T cells in acquired aplastic anemia. CDR3 and TCR beta VDJ profiling relied on a genomic DNA template. MiXCR, applied by TCRdb to the reads, yields one record per CDR3 protein. This sample yields roughly 58,000 distinct CDR3 sequences, of which about 54% are seen a single time; roughly 2.5% belongs to the top ten. Sequenced: sorted CD4+, CD8+, or CD8+CD57+ T cells (not recorded which) from PBMCs. The receptors originated from a human donor in good health, serving as a control.

V and J are TRBV7-6 and TRBJ2-3, with D perhaps matching TRBD1 (6 bases). This CDR3 is built from 14 residues. In germline, CDR1 is SGHVS, CDR2 FNYEAQ. V shed 4 bases and J shed 2 bases, with 10 bases lying between them. The CDR3 spells CASSYWDNTDTQYF. As DNA, the CDR3 is TGTGCCAGCAGCTACTGGGACAACACAGATACGCAGTATTTT. The variable domain in full, completed from reference TRBV7-6 and TRBJ2-3, reads GAGVSQSPRYKVTKRGQDVALRCDPISGHVSLYWYRQALGQGPEFLTYFNYEAQQDKSGLPNDRFSAERPEGSISTLTIQRTEQRDSAMYRCASSYWDNTDTQYFGPGTRLTVL.

This clonotype was recorded a few times. The chain carries TRBV14 and TRBJ2-2; D possibly matches TRBD1 or TRBD2 (6 bases each). CDR1 SGHDN and CDR2 FVKESK come from the germline V gene. Trimming left V 2 bases short and J 3 bases short, with 13 bases between. The CDR3 contains 16 residues. CDR3 bases: TGTGCCAGCAGCCAAAGGGGGGACGGTTACACCGGGGAGCTGTTTTTT. Amino acid sequence: CASSQRGDGYTGELFF.

This chain uses TRBV2 with TRBJ2-5; possibly TRBD1 for D (5 bases). The CDR3 runs to 14 residues. Trimming stripped 6 bases from V and 1 base from J, with 12 bases between. CDR1 SNHLY and CDR2 FYNNEI come from the germline V gene. The CDR3 region is CASSVDRVQETQYF. CDR3 nucleotides: TGTGCCAGCAGCGTCGACAGAGTCCAAGAGACCCAGTACTTC.

This clonotype was seen many times. The chain carries TRBV7-6 and TRBJ2-3, with 12 bases matching TRBD2. Germline V gene sequence: CDR1 SGHVS, CDR2 FNYEAQ. Unmatched junction bases numbered 5, after V lost 5 bases and J lost 5 bases. This CDR3 is 15 amino acids long. CDR3 DNA sequence: TGTGCCAGCAGCATTACTAGCGGGAGGAAAGATACGCAGTATTTT. This codes for CASSITSGRKDTQYF. The full variable domain, with the rest looked up from reference TRBV7-6 and TRBJ2-3, is GAGVSQSPRYKVTKRGQDVALRCDPISGHVSLYWYRQALGQGPEFLTYFNYEAQQDKSGLPNDRFSAERPEGSISTLTIQRTEQRDSAMYRCASSITSGRKDTQYFGPGTRLTVL.

The chain couples TRBV19 to TRBJ1-1; D is undetermined. The V gene's germline CDR1 is LNHDA and CDR2 SQIVND (reference sequence). The length of the CDR3 is 11 residues. V was clipped by 8 bases and J by 1 base, with 5 bases between them. CDR3 coding DNA: TGTGCCAGTTCCAAGAACACTGAAGCTTTCTTT. Translated, it gives CASSKNTEAFF.

CDR3 sequence reads: CASSSRQGEKRNTEAFF. Here the CDR3 DNA reads TGTGCCAGCAGTTCCAGACAGGGGGAAAAGAGGAACACTGAAGCTTTCTTT. This chain uses TRBV2 with TRBJ1-1, with 9 bases that match TRBD1. Germline V gives CDR1 SNHLY, CDR2 FYNNEI. The CDR3 is 17 amino acids. Trimming removed 5 bases from V and 1 base from J; junction bases left unmatched: 11.

Notes on this clonotype: No conserved phenylalanine or tryptophan is present at the end of the CDR3, so a read error is the likely explanation. The CDR3 DNA follows: TGTGCCAGCAGCTTGGGAGGGGACCCCTATGGCTACACCCTC. Translating gives CASSLGGDPYGYTL. The chain has TRBV5-8 and TRBJ1-2; D might be TRBD1 (5 bases). This CDR3 contains 14 residues. V lost 0 bases and J lost 4, with 10 bases in between. Germline CDR1 and CDR2: SGHTS and YDEGEE.

This rearrangement joins TRBV9 to TRBJ2-3, with 8 bases aligning to TRBD2. Germline V gives CDR1 SGDLS, CDR2 YYNGEE. This CDR3 has 15 amino acids. After removal of 2 bases from V and 2 bases from J, the junction contained 4 bases not matched to a gene. This chain's CDR3 is CASSVIAGYTDTQYF. CDR3 DNA: TGTGCCAGCAGCGTTATAGCGGGGTACACAGATACGCAGTATTTT.

The table lists this clonotype with many counts. The chain recombines TRBV20-1 with TRBJ2-7; D remains ambiguous. The germline V gene has CDR1 DFQATT and CDR2 SNEGSKA (reference sequence). The ends were cut back, 4 bases at V and 2 bases at J, with 12 bases in the middle. This CDR3 is built from 13 residues. The CDR3 sequence: CSAKPGVTYEQYF. The CDR3 nucleotides are TGCAGTGCTAAACCTGGGGTCACCTACGAGCAGTACTTC.

By share of the sample, this clonotype is medium-sized. V and J are TRBV29-1 and TRBJ2-7, with D perhaps TRBD1 (5 bases). V dropped 5 bases and J dropped 5 bases, with 10 bases sitting between them. Germline V gene lookup returns CDR1 SQVTM and CDR2 ANQGSEA. The CDR3 is 11 residues long. The CDR3 here is CSVSGWDEQYF. The CDR3 DNA is TGCAGCGTTTCAGGGTGGGACGAGCAGTACTTC.

The rearrangement uses TRBV29-1 and TRBJ2-7, with a possible D match to TRBD2 (5 bases). The CDR3 runs 13 residues. Germline-derived CDR1 and CDR2 are SQVTM and ANQGSEA. The V gene lost 8 bases and the J gene lost 5 bases, with 19 bases spanning the gap. The chain's CDR3 is CSTGRDGVNEQYF. CDR3 in DNA: TGCAGCACCGGACGGGATGGGGTGAACGAGCAGTACTTC.

This clonotype was counted many times. This chain joins TRBV19 and TRBJ1-6; TRBD1 agrees at 7 bases. CDR3 length: 16 amino acids. V shed 4 bases and J 4 bases; nucleotides not matched to a gene: 7. Germline V gene sequence: CDR1 LNHDA, CDR2 SQIVND (reference sequence). CDR3 region: CASSSDRDFYNSPLHF. CDR3 DNA: TGTGCCAGTAGTAGCGACAGGGACTTTTATAATTCACCCCTCCACTTT.

This chain uses TRBV29-1 with TRBJ1-1, with 7 bases identical to TRBD1. The CDR3 totals 14 residues. V was clipped by 6 bases and J by 3 bases; unmatched bases: 10. From germline, CDR1 is SQVTM and CDR2 ANQGSEA. CDR3 nucleotide sequence: TGCAGCGTACGGACAGGAACAACGGACACTGAAGCTTTCTTT. Residues: CSVRTGTTDTEAFF. Complete variable domain (other parts from reference TRBV29-1 and TRBJ1-1): SAVISQKPSRDICQRGTSLTIQCQVDSQVTMMFWYRQQPGQSLTLIATANQGSEATYESGFVIDKFPISRPNLTFSTLTVSNMSPEDSSIYLCSVRTGTTDTEAFFGQGTRLTVV.

This clonotype was recorded many times. J is TRBJ2-4 and V is TRBV19; 7 bases agree with TRBD2. The CDR3 extends over 16 amino acids. With 4 bases clipped from V and 0 bases from J, the junction kept 6 bases outside the gene matches. CDR1 is LNHDA and CDR2 is SQIVND in the germline V gene (reference sequence). The CDR3 DNA reads TGTGCCAGTAGTACCCCCAGGGAGGGAGCCAAAAACATTCAGTACTTC. This sequence encodes CASSTPREGAKNIQYF.

This sequence joins TRBV6-5 and TRBJ1-1; the D gene is possibly TRBD1 (5 bases). Germline-derived CDR1 and CDR2 are MNHEY and SVGAGI. The CDR3 is made up of 14 amino acids. Trimming took 0 bases from V and 6 from J, leaving 11 bases between them. CDR3 region: CASSYSLGRAEAFF. The CDR3 DNA is TGTGCCAGCAGTTACTCATTGGGACGGGCTGAAGCTTTCTTT.

The CDR3 reads CATGLGGPGNTIYF. In DNA form, the CDR3 reads TGTGCCACCGGCCTCGGGGGACCTGGAAACACCATATATTTT. The gene calls are TRBV15 and TRBJ1-3; a possible D gene is TRBD1 (5 bases). The CDR3 consists of 14 residues. Germline CDR1 LNHNV, CDR2 YYDKDF (reference sequence). With 8 bases removed from V and 2 bases from J, the gap between germline ends came to 13 bases. The entire variable domain, with the rest obtained from reference TRBV15 and TRBJ1-3, is as follows: DAMVIQNPRYQVTQFGKPVTLSCSQTLNHNVMYWYQQKSSQAPKLLFHYYDKDFNNEADTPDNFQSRRPNTSFCFLDIRSPGLGDTAMYLCATGLGGPGNTIYFGEGSWLTVV.

The chain couples TRBV19 to TRBJ2-1, with 7 bases matching TRBD2. CDR3 length: 15 amino acids. After removal of 3 bases from V and 2 bases from J, the junction contained 4 bases not matched to a gene. Germline V lookup: CDR1 LNHDA, CDR2 SQIVND (reference sequence). CDR3 loop: CASSMGGETYNEQFF. CDR3 nucleotides: TGTGCCAGTAGTATGGGGGGGGAAACCTACAATGAGCAGTTCTTC.

The V and J genes are TRBV29-1 and TRBJ1-2, with TRBD1 matching 12 bases. CDR1 SQVTM and CDR2 ANQGSEA come from the germline V gene. The CDR3 is made up of 15 amino acids. V shed 4 bases, J shed 3 bases, and the junction held 6 bases outside the gene matches. This chain's CDR3 is CSVGDRGRADYGYTF. In DNA, the CDR3 is TGCAGCGTTGGGGACAGGGGGCGAGCTGACTATGGCTACACCTTC. The full variable domain, rest sourced from reference TRBV29-1 and TRBJ1-2, is SAVISQKPSRDICQRGTSLTIQCQVDSQVTMMFWYRQQPGQSLTLIATANQGSEATYESGFVIDKFPISRPNLTFSTLTVSNMSPEDSSIYLCSVGDRGRADYGYTFGSGTRLTVV.

This rearrangement joins TRBV20-1 to TRBJ2-1; TRBD2 aligns across 8 bases. After removal of 6 bases from V and 8 bases from J, the junction contained 15 bases not matched to a gene. Germline V gene lookup returns CDR1 DFQATT and CDR2 SNEGSKA (reference sequence). The CDR3 totals 15 residues. CDR3 nucleotide sequence: TGCAGTGCCAGAAACAGACTAGCGCCTGTTGATGAGCAGTTCTTC. It encodes CSARNRLAPVDEQFF.

This clonotype rates as medium-sized. This chain uses TRBV2 with TRBJ2-7; 9 bases fit TRBD2. Germline values: CDR1 SNHLY, CDR2 FYNNEI. The CDR3 is 18 residues long. With V trimmed by 0 bases and J by 5 bases, 14 bases remained unmatched. CDR3 DNA: TGTGCCAGCAGTGAAGCTTTTCCGGGACTAGCACAGGCCGACGAGCAGTACTTC. This encodes CASSEAFPGLAQADEQYF.